This T cell receptor beta chain came from a study of cytotoxic CD8 clonotypes in ibrutinib-treated CLL. Extraction of around 2 micrograms of genomic DNA from cryopreserved PBMCs supplied material for TCR beta libraries. Study-wide findings and caveats: Clonality rose at ibrutinib response, held steady in sustained remission, and fell toward baseline at progression.

Sequencing was performed with immunoSEQ multiplex PCR; in TCRdb, only in-frame clones are kept and a portion is missing. The sample includes fewer than 400,000 clones, about 64% seen only once; the top ten take around 6.3%. The CDR3 consists of 16 residues. Germline V gives CDR1 SGHRS, CDR2 YFSETQ. The V gene lost 0 bases and the J gene lost 7 bases, with 17 bases spanning the gap. Worth noting for this clone: Its antigen is unidentified.

The material was PBMCs, obtained after 36 months of ibrutinib treatment. This sequence joins TRBV5-1 and TRBJ1-5, with D perhaps matching TRBD1 (6 bases). This clonotype originated in a human donor with chronic lymphocytic leukemia. The CDR3 nucleotides are TGCGCCAGCAGCTTGGCCGGTTTGCAGGGGAACCAGCCCCAGCATTTT. It yields the protein CASSLAGLQGNQPQHF.